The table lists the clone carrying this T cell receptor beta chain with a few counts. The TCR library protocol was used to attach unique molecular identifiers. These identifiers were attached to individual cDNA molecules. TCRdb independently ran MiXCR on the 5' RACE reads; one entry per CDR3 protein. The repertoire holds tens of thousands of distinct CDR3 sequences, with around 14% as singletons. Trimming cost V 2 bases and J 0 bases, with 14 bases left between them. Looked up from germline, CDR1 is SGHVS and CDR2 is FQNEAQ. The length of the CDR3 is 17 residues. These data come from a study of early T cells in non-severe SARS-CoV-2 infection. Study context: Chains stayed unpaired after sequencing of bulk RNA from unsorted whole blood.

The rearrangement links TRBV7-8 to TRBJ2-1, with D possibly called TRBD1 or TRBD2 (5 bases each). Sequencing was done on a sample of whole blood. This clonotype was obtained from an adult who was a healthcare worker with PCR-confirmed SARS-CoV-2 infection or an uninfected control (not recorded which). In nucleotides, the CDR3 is TGTGCCAGCAGCTTATCCCCGGGGACGGGCTCCTACAATGAGCAGTTCTTC. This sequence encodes CASSLSPGTGSYNEQFF. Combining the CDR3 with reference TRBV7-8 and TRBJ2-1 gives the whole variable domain GAGVSQSPRYKVAKRGQDVALRCDPISGHVSLFWYQQALGQGPEFLTYFQNEAQLDKSGLPSDRFFAERPEGSVSTLKIQRTQQEDSAVYLCASSLSPGTGSYNEQFFGPGTRLTVL.